A selection of T cell receptor beta chains follows, all from one sample in a study of OX40 agonist ivuxolimab in advanced cancers. The table came from immunoSEQ multiplex PCR; TCRdb's copy has only in-frame clones and leaves some out. This sample has approximately 60,000 clones; 94% occur once, and the top ten carry about 19%. This specimen consisted of CD4+ or CD8+ T cells sorted from blood, obtained in a trial of the OX40 agonist ivuxolimab. The receptors derive from an adult with an advanced solid tumor such as melanoma, head and neck, liver or kidney cancer. Both conserved end residues are part of each CDR3. D genes are given only for firm matches. Clone size, where shown, is once, few, many, or a class for clones that have expanded.

>NA|NA|TRBJ1-4|TRBV21-1
CASSGGTGNNEKLFF
TGTGCCAGCAGCGGCGGGACAGGGAATAATGAAAAACTGTTTTTT
>NA|NA|TRBJ1-5|TRBV7-3
CASSHGRRWVQPQHF
TGTGCCAGCAGCCACGGACGGCGGTGGGTTCAGCCCCAGCATTTT
>NA|NA|TRBJ2-1|TRBV5-1
CASYPSVPAGNEQFF
TGCGCCAGTTACCCTAGCGTCCCCGCGGGGAATGAGCAGTTCTTC
>NA|NA|TRBJ2-5|TRBV13
CASSQRTSQETQYF
TGTGCCAGCAGCCAAAGGACCAGTCAAGAGACCCAGTACTTC
>NA|NA|TRBJ1-1|TRBV9
CASSVSGTRATNTEAFF
TGTGCCAGCAGCGTATCCGGGACCCGGGCCACGAACACTGAAGCTTTCTTT
>NA|once|TRBJ1-1|TRBV11-2
CASSLGLNTEAFF
TGTGCCAGCAGCTTAGGGTTGAACACTGAAGCTTTCTTT
>NA|NA|TRBJ1-5|TRBV28
CASSLSEGQPQHF
TGTGCCAGCAGTTTAAGCGAAGGTCAGCCCCAGCATTTT
>TRBD1|once|TRBJ1-5|TRBV6-1
CASRARDRGQPQHF
TGTGCCAGCAGGGCCCGGGACAGGGGTCAGCCCCAGCATTTT
>NA|NA|TRBJ2-5|TRBV10-3
CAISGRWSGQETQYF
TGTGCCATCAGTGGGAGGTGGTCAGGTCAAGAGACCCAGTACTTC
>TRBD1|NA|TRBJ1-2|TRBV7-8
CASTLTGGAGYTF
TGTGCCAGCACTTTAACAGGGGGCGCAGGCTACACCTTC
>TRBD1|NA|TRBJ1-1|TRBV7-2
CASSLPLDRVYTEAFF
TGTGCCAGCAGCTTACCCCTGGACAGGGTATATACTGAAGCTTTCTTT
>NA|NA|TRBJ1-2|TRBV27
CASSLYGNHGYTF
TGTGCCAGCAGTTTATATGGGAACCATGGCTACACCTTC
>NA|NA|TRBJ2-7|TRBV11-1
CASTRRDSYEQYF
TGTGCCAGCACGCGACGGGACTCCTACGAGCAGTACTTC
>NA|NA|TRBJ2-1|TRBV5-6
CASSLAGHLYNEQFF
TGTGCCAGCAGCTTGGCGGGACACCTATACAATGAGCAGTTCTTC
>NA|NA|TRBJ1-1|TRBV7-9
CASSPVLGTTEAFF
TGTGCCAGCAGCCCAGTATTAGGGACCACTGAAGCTTTCTTT
>TRBD2|NA|TRBJ2-7|TRBV7-2
CASSFRGLAGVQYF
TGTGCCAGCAGCTTTAGGGGGCTAGCGGGAGTGCAGTACTTC
>TRBD2|NA|TRBJ2-2|TRBV9
CASSASTSGRANTGELFF
TGTGCCAGCAGCGCCTCGACTAGCGGGAGAGCGAACACCGGGGAGCTGTTTTTT
>NA|NA|TRBJ1-1|TRBV5-8
CASSLSIRAYEAFF
TGTGCCAGCAGCTTAAGTATCAGGGCCTATGAAGCTTTCTTT
>TRBD1|NA|TRBJ1-2|TRBV15
CATSGGDRGLGGYTF
TGTGCCACCAGCGGCGGGGACAGGGGGCTGGGGGGCTACACCTTC
>TRBD2|NA|TRBJ2-1|TRBV12-5
CASGFPGSGTSNEQFF
TGTGCTAGTGGTTTCCCGGGATCCGGGACTAGCAATGAGCAGTTCTTC
>NA|NA|TRBJ2-7|TRBV18
CASSRLEQYF
TGTGCCAGCTCACGACTTGAGCAGTACTTC
>TRBD2|NA|TRBJ2-7|TRBV9
CASSVGLAGDGNEQYF
TGTGCCAGCAGCGTAGGGCTAGCGGGAGATGGGAACGAGCAGTACTTC
>TRBD1|once|TRBJ2-1|TRBV7-3
CASSSDRDRRLFF
TGTGCCAGCAGCTCTGACAGGGACCGGCGCTTGTTCTTC
>TRBD1|NA|TRBJ1-2|TRBV27
CASSPRGGGGYTF
TGTGCCAGCAGTCCCCGAGGGGGCGGGGGCTACACCTTC
>NA|NA|TRBJ2-5|TRBV7-2
CASSLQGGVSETQYF
TGTGCCAGCAGCCTCCAAGGAGGAGTATCAGAGACCCAGTACTTC
>NA|once|TRBJ1-6|TRBV2
CASTLKGDYSSYNSPLHF
TGTGCCAGCACCCTTAAGGGGGATTACAGCTCCTATAATTCACCCCTCCACTTT
>NA|NA|TRBJ2-7|TRBV9
CASSGPDRPSYEQYF
TGTGCCAGCAGCGGCCCGGACAGACCTTCCTACGAGCAGTACTTC
>NA|NA|TRBJ2-7|TRBV6-1
CASSEAGEEDEQYF
TGTGCCAGCAGTGAGGCAGGGGAGGAAGACGAGCAGTACTTC
>NA|NA|TRBJ2-5|TRBV29-1
CSVESLYRSHQETQYF
TGCAGCGTAGAAAGTCTTTACAGAAGCCACCAAGAGACCCAGTACTTC
>NA|NA|TRBJ2-7|TRBV7-3
CASSLGFSYEQYF
TGTGCCAGCAGCTTGGGATTCTCCTATGAGCAGTACTTC
>NA|NA|TRBJ2-7|TRBV5-1
CASTSTGPAYEQYF
TGCGCCAGCACCTCGACTGGGCCGGCCTACGAGCAGTACTTC
>TRBD1|medium-sized|TRBJ1-2|TRBV9
CASSVAQGQGDGYTF
TGTGCCAGCAGCGTAGCTCAGGGACAGGGGGATGGCTACACCTTC
>NA|NA|TRBJ2-1|TRBV11-2
CASSLDAGGNEQFF
TGTGCCAGCAGCTTAGATGCCGGGGGAAATGAGCAGTTCTTC
>TRBD2|NA|TRBJ2-7|TRBV7-9
CASSLLAGVADTSEQYF
TGTGCCAGCAGCTTACTCGCGGGAGTGGCCGACACTAGTGAGCAGTACTTC
>NA|NA|TRBJ1-2|TRBV7-2
CASSGPYYYGYTF
TGTGCCAGCAGCGGCCCCTACTACTATGGCTACACCTTC
>TRBD1|NA|TRBJ2-7|TRBV11-2
CASSWDRGSYEQYF
TGTGCCAGCAGCTGGGACAGGGGATCCTACGAGCAGTACTTC
>NA|NA|TRBJ2-7|TRBV13
CASSPFRDISYEQYF
TGTGCCAGCAGCCCATTCCGGGACATCTCCTACGAGCAGTACTTC
>NA|NA|TRBJ1-2|TRBV19
CASSISSRANYGYTF
TGTGCCAGTAGTATCTCATCCAGGGCTAACTATGGCTACACCTTC
>NA|NA|TRBJ2-7|TRBV4-3
CASSQVRGFYEQYF
TGCGCCAGCAGCCAAGTGAGGGGGTTTTACGAGCAGTACTTC
>NA|NA|TRBJ2-5|TRBV7-8
CASSLRPTGETQYF
TGTGCCAGCAGCTTAAGACCAACGGGGGAGACCCAGTACTTC
>TRBD1|NA|TRBJ1-2|TRBV11-2
CASSLAGGAGYGYTF
TGTGCCAGCAGTTTAGCAGGGGGCGCGGGCTATGGCTACACCTTC
>TRBD2|NA|TRBJ2-1|TRBV27
CASRSGRAEQFF
TGTGCCAGCAGGAGCGGGAGAGCTGAGCAGTTCTTC
>NA|NA|TRBJ2-7|TRBV27
CASSLAGGVTNEQYF
TGTGCCAGCAGTTTAGCCGGAGGGGTCACCAACGAGCAGTACTTC
>NA|NA|TRBJ2-6|TRBV7-2
CASTPGYGANVLTF
TGTGCCAGCACCCCAGGGTACGGGGCCAACGTCCTGACTTTC
>TRBD1|NA|TRBJ2-7|TRBV19
CASSMGDSPSYEQYF
TGTGCCAGTAGTATGGGGGACAGCCCCTCCTACGAGCAGTACTTC
>TRBD2|NA|TRBJ2-7|TRBV28
CASSLRVAGGLPYEQYF
TGTGCCAGCAGTTTACGAGTAGCGGGAGGACTACCCTACGAGCAGTACTTC
>NA|NA|TRBJ2-4|TRBV21-1
CASSKDFEGRLAKNIQYF
TGTGCCAGCAGCAAAGATTTTGAGGGGAGGTTAGCCAAAAACATTCAGTACTTC
>NA|NA|TRBJ2-5|TRBV6-5
CASSYWDSLQETQYF
TGTGCCAGCAGTTATTGGGACTCCCTCCAAGAGACCCAGTACTTC
>NA|NA|TRBJ2-1|TRBV2
CASRDEDNEQFF
TGTGCCAGCAGGGATGAGGACAATGAGCAGTTCTTC
>NA|NA|TRBJ1-2|TRBV6-4
CASSDSYGYTF
TGTGCCAGCAGTGACAGCTATGGCTACACCTTC
>NA|medium-sized|TRBJ1-1|TRBV19
CASSITTNTEAFF
TGTGCCAGTAGTATTACAACGAACACTGAAGCTTTCTTT
>NA|NA|TRBJ2-3|TRBV7-9
CASSLSGDTQYF
TGTGCCAGCAGCTTATCGGGAGATACGCAGTATTTT
>NA|NA|TRBJ2-1|TRBV9
CASSTGSSYNEQFF
TGTGCCAGCAGTACCGGGAGTTCCTACAATGAGCAGTTCTTC